This T cell receptor beta chain was retrieved from a study of CD8+CD57+ T cells in acquired aplastic anemia. Study context: When averaged, DNA from sorted CD4+ and CD8+ cells came to around 3.1 ug.

The ends were cut back, 0 bases at V and 4 bases at J, with 12 bases in the middle. Germline V lookup: CDR1 LGHNA, CDR2 YSLEER. The CDR3 totals 15 residues. Genomic DNA, the template, was used for profiling of the TCR beta VDJ and CDR3. TCRdb re-derived calls from the reads in MiXCR, one entry per CDR3 protein. The sample lists about 160,000 distinct CDR3 sequences; roughly 48% were seen once. Patients included in sequencing had previously demonstrated CD8+CD57+ cell expansion by flow cytometry. This chain links TRBV4-3 with TRBJ1-1; D might be TRBD1 (5 bases). Material: sorted CD4+, CD8+, or CD8+CD57+ T cells (not recorded which) from PBMCs. This clonotype originated in a human donor with aplastic anemia. This CDR3 is CASSQDRRGVTEAFF. CDR3 bases: TGCGCCAGCAGCCAAGATCGAAGGGGTGTCACTGAAGCTTTCTTT.